Below, 4 T cell receptor beta chains from the same sample are listed, as sequenced in a study of blood T cell repertoires in COVID-19. TCRdb's copy holds only in-frame clones and misses some; the assay was immunoSEQ multiplex PCR. The sample comprises tens of thousands of clones, around nine tenths of which are singletons, and roughly 5.8% rests with the top ten. Sequenced sample: peripheral blood. The source of these receptors is a human donor in a cohort sampled during active COVID-19.

The chain joins TRBV18 to TRBJ2-2; D remains ambiguous. The germline CDR1 and CDR2 sequences are KGHSH and LQKENI. The CDR3 has 13 residues. The V end was cut by 6 bases, the J end by 4 bases, with 9 bases between. This chain's CDR3 is CASSPRFTGELFF. CDR3 sequence (DNA): TGTGCCAGCTCCCCCAGGTTCACCGGGGAGCTGTTTTTT.

The J gene is TRBJ1-6, the V gene TRBV3-1 (or the pseudogene TRBV3-2); D is undetermined. The CDR3 totals 14 residues. The ends were cut back, 2 bases at V and 7 bases at J, with 9 bases in the middle. Germline values: CDR1 LGHDT, CDR2 YNNKEL (reference sequence). As DNA, the CDR3 is TGTGCCAGCAGCCAAAGTACGGGGAATTCACCCCTCCACTTT. Translated, it gives CASSQSTGNSPLHF.

The genes are TRBV5-5 and TRBJ2-3, with TRBD1 as a possible D gene (5 bases). The CDR3 spans 13 residues. The germline gives CDR1 SGHKS, CDR2 YYEKEE (reference sequence). The V end was cut by 4 bases, the J end by 1 base, with 7 bases between. In DNA form, the CDR3 reads TGTGCCAGCAGCGGCAGGGGCACAGATACGCAGTATTTT. This translates into CASSGRGTDTQYF.

V and J are TRBV7-2 and TRBJ1-6; no clear D. From germline, CDR1 is SGHTA and CDR2 FQGNSA. This CDR3 comprises 12 residues. The V gene lost 5 bases and the J gene lost 9 bases, with 8 bases spanning the gap. DNA of the CDR3: TGTGCCAGCAGCAGCACGGGTTCACCCCTCCACTTT. This encodes CASSSTGSPLHF.